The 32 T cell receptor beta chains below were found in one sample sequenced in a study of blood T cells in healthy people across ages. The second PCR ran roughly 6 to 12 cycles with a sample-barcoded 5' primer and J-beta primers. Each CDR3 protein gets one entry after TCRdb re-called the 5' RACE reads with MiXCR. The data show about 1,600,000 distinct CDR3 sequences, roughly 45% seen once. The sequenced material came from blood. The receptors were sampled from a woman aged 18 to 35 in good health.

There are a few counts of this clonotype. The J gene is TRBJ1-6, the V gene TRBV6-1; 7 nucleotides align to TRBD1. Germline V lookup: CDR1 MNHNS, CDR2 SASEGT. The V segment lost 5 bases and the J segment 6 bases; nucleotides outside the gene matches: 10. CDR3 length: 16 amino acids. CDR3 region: CASSPAGTATNSPLHF. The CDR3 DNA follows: TGTGCCAGCAGTCCCGCCGGGACAGCTACTAATTCACCCCTCCACTTT.

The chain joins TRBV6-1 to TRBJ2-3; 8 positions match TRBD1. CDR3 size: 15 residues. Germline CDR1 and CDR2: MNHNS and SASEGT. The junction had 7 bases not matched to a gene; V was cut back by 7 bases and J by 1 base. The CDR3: CASTGDRRGTDTQYF. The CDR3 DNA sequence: TGTGCCAGCACCGGGGACAGGCGAGGCACAGATACGCAGTATTTT.

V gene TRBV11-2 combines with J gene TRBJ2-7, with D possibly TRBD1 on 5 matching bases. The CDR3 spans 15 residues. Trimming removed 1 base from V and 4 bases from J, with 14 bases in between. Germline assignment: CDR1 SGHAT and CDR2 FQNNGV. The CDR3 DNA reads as TGTGCCAGCAGCTTAGCTGGGGCTTGGGGTTACGAGCAGTACTTC. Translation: CASSLAGAWGYEQYF.

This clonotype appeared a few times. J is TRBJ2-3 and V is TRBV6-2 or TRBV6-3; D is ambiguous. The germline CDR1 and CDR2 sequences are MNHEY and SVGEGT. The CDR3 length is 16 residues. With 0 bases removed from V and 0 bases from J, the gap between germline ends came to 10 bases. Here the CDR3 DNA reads TGTGCCAGCAGTTACTCGTCGCTTTCTAGCACAGATACGCAGTATTTT. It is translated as CASSYSSLSSTDTQYF.

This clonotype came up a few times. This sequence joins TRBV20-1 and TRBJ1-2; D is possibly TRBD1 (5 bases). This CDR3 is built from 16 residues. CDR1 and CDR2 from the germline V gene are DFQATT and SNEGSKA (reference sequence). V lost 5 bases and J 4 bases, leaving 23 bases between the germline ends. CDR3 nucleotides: TGCAGTGCTGTGGCGGGGCAGGGAGGTCTGGCCTATGGCTACACCTTC. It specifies CSAVAGQGGLAYGYTF.

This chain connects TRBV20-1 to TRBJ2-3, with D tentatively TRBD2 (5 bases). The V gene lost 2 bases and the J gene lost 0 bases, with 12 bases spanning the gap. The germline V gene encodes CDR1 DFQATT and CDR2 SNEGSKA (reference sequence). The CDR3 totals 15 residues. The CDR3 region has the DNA TGCAGTGCTAGACAGGTCCGGGAAAGCACAGATACGCAGTATTTT. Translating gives CSARQVRESTDTQYF.

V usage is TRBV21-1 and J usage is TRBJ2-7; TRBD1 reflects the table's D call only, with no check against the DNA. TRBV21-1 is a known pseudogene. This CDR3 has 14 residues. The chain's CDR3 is CASSKRGQGYEQYF. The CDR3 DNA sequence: TGTGCCAGCAGCAAAAGGGGACAGGGTTACGAGCAGTACTTC.

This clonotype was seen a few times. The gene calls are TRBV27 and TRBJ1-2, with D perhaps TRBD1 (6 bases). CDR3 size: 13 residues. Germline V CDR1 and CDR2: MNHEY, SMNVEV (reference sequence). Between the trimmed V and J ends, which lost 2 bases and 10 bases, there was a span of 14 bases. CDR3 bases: TGTGCCAGCAGTTTAGGGGGGGGCGCACTCTACACCTTC. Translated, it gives CASSLGGGALYTF.

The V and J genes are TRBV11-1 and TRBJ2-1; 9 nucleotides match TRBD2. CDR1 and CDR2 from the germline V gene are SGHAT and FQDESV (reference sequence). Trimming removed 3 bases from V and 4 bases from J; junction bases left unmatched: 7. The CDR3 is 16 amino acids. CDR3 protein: CASSLSGSGRYNEQFF. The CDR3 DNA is TGTGCCAGCAGCTTGAGCGGTAGCGGGAGATACAATGAGCAGTTCTTC.

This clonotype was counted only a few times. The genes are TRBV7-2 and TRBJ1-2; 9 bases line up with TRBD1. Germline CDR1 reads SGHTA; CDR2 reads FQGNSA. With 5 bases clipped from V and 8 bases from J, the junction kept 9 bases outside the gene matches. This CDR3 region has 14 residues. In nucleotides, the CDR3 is TGTGCCAGCAGCACAGGACAGGGGCGAGGCGGCTACACCTTC. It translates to CASSTGQGRGGYTF.

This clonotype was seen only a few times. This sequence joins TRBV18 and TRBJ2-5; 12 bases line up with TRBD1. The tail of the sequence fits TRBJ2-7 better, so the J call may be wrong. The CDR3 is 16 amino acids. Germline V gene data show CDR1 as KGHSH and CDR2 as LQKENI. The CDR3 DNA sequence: TGTGCCAGCTCACCATATGGGACAGGGGGCCTCTACGAGCAGTACTTC. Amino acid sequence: CASSPYGTGGLYEQYF.

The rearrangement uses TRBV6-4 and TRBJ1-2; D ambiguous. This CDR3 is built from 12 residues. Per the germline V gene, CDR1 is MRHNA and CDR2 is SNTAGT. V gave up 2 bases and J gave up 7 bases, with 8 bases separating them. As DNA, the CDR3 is TGTGCCAGCAGTGACAATGGAAGTGGCTACACCTTC. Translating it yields CASSDNGSGYTF.

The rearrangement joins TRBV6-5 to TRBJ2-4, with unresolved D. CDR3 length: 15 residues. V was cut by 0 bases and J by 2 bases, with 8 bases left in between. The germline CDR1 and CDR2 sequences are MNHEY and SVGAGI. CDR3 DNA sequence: TGTGCCAGCAGTTACTCAGTCTCCCCCAAAAACATTCAGTACTTC. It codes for CASSYSVSPKNIQYF.

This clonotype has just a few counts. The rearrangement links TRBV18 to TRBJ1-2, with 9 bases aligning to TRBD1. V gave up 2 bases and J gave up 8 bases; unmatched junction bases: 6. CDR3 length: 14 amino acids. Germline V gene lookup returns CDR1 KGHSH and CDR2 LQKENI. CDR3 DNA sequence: TGTGCCAGCTCACCAGGACAGGGGATAGAGGGCTACACCTTC. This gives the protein CASSPGQGIEGYTF.

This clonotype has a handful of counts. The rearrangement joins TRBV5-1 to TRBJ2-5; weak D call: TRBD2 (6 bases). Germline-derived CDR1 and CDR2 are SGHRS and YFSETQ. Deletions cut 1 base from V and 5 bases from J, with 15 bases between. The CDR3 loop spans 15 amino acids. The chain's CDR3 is CASSLTAGSGETQYF. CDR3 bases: TGCGCCAGCAGCTTGACTGCGGGATCGGGGGAGACCCAGTACTTC.

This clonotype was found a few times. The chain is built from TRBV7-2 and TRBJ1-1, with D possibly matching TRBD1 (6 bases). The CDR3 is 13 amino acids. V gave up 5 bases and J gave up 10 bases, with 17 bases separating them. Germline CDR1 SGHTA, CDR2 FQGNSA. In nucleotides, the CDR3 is TGTGCCAGCAGCCCACGGACAGACGGTTTAGCTTTCTTT. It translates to CASSPRTDGLAFF.

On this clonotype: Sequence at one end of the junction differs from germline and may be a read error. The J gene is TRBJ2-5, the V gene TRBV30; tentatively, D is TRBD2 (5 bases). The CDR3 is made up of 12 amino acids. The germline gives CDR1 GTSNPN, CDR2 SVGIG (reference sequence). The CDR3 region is CAGSVLRETQYF. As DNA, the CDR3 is TGTGCCGGGAGTGTACTTAGAGAGACCCAGTACTTC.

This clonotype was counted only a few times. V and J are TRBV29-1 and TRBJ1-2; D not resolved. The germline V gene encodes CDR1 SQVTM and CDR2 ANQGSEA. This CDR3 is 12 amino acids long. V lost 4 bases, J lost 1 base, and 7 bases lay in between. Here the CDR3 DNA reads TGCAGCGTTGGGAATATTAACTATGGCTACACCTTC. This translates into CSVGNINYGYTF.

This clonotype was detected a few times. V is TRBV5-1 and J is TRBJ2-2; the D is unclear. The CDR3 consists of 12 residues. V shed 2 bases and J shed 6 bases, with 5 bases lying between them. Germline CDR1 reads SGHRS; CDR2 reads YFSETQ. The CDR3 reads CASSLNAGELFF. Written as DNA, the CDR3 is TGCGCCAGCAGCTTAAACGCCGGGGAGCTGTTTTTT.

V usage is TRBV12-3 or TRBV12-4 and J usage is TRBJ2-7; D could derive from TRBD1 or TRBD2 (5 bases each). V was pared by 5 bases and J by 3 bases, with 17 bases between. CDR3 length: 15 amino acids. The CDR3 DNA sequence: TGTGCCAGCAGTGCTGGTGTCGGGGCCAGCTACGAGCAGTACTTC. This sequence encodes CASSAGVGASYEQYF.

CDR3 sequence: CSATGQGGTDTQYF. CDR3 nucleotide sequence: TGCAGTGCTACCGGACAGGGTGGAACAGATACGCAGTATTTT. This sequence joins TRBV20-1 and TRBJ2-3; 8 positions agree with TRBD1. Unmatched junction bases numbered 6, after V lost 4 bases and J lost 3 bases. The CDR3 has 14 amino acids. CDR1 and CDR2 from the germline V gene are DFQATT and SNEGSKA (reference sequence).

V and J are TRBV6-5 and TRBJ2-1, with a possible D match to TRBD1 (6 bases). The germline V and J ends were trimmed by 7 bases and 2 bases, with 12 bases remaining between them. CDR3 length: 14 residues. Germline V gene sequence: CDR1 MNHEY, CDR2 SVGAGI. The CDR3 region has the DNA TGTGCCAGCACTCGGACAGAGCCCTACAATGAGCAGTTCTTC. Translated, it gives CASTRTEPYNEQFF.

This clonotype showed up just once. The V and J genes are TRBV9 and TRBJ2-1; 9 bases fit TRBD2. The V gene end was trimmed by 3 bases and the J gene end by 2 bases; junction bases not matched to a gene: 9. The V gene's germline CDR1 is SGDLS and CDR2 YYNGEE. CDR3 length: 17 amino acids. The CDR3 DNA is TGTGCCAGCAGCGCAGGGTCCGGCGGGGGGGCCTACAATGAGCAGTTCTTC. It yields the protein CASSAGSGGGAYNEQFF.

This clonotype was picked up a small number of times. In nucleotides, the CDR3 is TGTGCCAGCAGTGACGCTGGGGGGGGTTCCGAGCAGTACTTC. It is translated as CASSDAGGGSEQYF. V gene TRBV2 combines with J gene TRBJ2-7, with 7 bases fitting TRBD2. The V and J ends lost 3 bases and 6 bases, in that order; junction bases with no gene match: 8. The germline V gene has CDR1 SNHLY and CDR2 FYNNEI. The CDR3 is made up of 14 amino acids.

As DNA, the CDR3 is TGTGCCAGCAGCCAGGGGGGAGGGGAAGTGTACGAGCAGTACTTC. This translates into CASSQGGGEVYEQYF. The chain is built from TRBV3-1 and TRBJ2-4; 7 bases map to TRBD2. The better agreement between TRBJ2-7 and the DNA end casts doubt on the J call. The germline CDR1 and CDR2 sequences are LGHDT and YNNKEL (reference sequence). The CDR3 is 15 residues long.

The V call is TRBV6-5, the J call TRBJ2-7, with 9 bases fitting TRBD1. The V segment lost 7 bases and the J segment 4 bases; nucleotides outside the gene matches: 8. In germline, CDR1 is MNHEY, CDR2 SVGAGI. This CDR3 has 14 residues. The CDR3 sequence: CASTAGTGPYEQYF. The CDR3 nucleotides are TGTGCCAGCACCGCCGGGACAGGGCCTTACGAGCAGTACTTC.

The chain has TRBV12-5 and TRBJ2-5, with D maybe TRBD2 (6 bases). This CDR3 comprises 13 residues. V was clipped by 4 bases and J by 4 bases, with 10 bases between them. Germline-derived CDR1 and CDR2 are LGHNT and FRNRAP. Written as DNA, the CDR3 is TGTGCTAGTGGTTGGGTGGGGGGAGAGACCCAGTACTTC. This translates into CASGWVGGETQYF.

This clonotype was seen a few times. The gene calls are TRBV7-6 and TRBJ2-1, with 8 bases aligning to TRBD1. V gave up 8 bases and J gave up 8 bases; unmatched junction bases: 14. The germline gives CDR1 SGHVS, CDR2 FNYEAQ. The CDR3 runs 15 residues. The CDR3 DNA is TGTGCCAGCGGAATGGCGGGACAGGTCTTCGATGAGCAGTTCTTC. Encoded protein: CASGMAGQVFDEQFF.

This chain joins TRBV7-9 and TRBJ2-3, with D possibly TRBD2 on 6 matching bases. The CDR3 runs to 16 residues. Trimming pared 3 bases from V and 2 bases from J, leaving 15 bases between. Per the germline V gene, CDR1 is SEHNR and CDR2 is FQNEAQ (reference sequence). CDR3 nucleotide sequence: TGTGCCAGCAGCTTCCTAGGAGGGATCACCACAGATACGCAGTATTTT. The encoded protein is CASSFLGGITTDTQYF.

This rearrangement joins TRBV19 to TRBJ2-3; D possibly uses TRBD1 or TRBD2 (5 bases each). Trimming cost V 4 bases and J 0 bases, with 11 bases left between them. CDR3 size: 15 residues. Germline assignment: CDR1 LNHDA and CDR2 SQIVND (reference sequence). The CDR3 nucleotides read TGTGCCAGTAGTAGCTATCGGGACAGCACAGATACGCAGTATTTT. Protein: CASSSYRDSTDTQYF. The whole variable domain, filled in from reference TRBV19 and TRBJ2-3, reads DGGITQSPKYLFRKEGQNVTLSCEQNLNHDAMYWYRQDPGQGLRLIYYSQIVNDFQKGDIAEGYSVSREKKESFPLTVTSAQKNPTAFYLCASSSYRDSTDTQYFGPGTRLTVL.

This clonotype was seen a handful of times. The CDR3 loop is CASSYRTSGSMYNEQFF. The CDR3 nucleotides are TGTGCCAGCAGTTACAGGACTAGCGGATCGATGTACAATGAGCAGTTCTTC. This rearrangement joins TRBV6-5 to TRBJ2-1, with 10 positions matching TRBD2. V shed 2 bases and J 4 bases; nucleotides not matched to a gene: 8. Germline CDR1 reads MNHEY; CDR2 reads SVGAGI. The CDR3 is 17 amino acids.

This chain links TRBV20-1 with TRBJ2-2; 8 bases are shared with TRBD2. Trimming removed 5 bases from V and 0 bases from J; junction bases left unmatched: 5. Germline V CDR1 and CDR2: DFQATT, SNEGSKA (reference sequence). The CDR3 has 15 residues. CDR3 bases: TGCAGTGCTGCTCAAGCGGGGGCGAACACCGGGGAGCTGTTTTTT. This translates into CSAAQAGANTGELFF.